These 18 T cell receptor beta chains originate from one sample sequenced in a study of T-cell reconstitution after alpha-beta-depleted transplantation in children. Construction of the TCRbeta library involved unique molecular identifiers. TCRdb re-derived calls from the PCR reads in MiXCR, one entry per CDR3 protein. This table holds about 600,000 distinct CDR3 sequences, under 25% found once. Specimen: PBMCs, mostly from graft donor cells, collected 360 days after TCRalphabeta/CD19-depleted stem cell transplant. These receptors were collected from a boy under two years old who had a stem cell transplant for acute myeloid leukemia, so the T cells may come from the graft donor.

This clonotype was found many times. The chain links TRBV3-1 to TRBJ2-1, with D maybe TRBD2 (6 bases). Trimming left V 0 bases short and J 10 bases short, with 19 bases between. CDR1 and CDR2 (germline): LGHDT, YNNKEL (reference sequence). CDR3 length: 16 residues. CDR3 region: CASSQDRAGPLGEQFF. The CDR3 DNA is TGTGCCAGCAGCCAAGATAGGGCGGGGCCCTTGGGCGAGCAGTTCTTC.

This clonotype was detected ten times or more. This chain links TRBV5-1 with TRBJ2-1; TRBD2 agrees at 7 bases. CDR3 size: 14 residues. Germline V gene data show CDR1 as SGHRS and CDR2 as YFSETQ. V gave up 4 bases and J gave up 5 bases; unmatched junction bases: 6. CDR3 coding DNA: TGCGCCAGCAGCGGGGGGGACTTCCACAATGAGCAGTTCTTC. Its protein product is CASSGGDFHNEQFF.

J is TRBJ2-1 and V is TRBV29-1; possibly TRBD1 for D (6 bases). V lost 0 bases to trimming and J lost 7 bases, with 16 bases between them. In germline, CDR1 is SQVTM, CDR2 ANQGSEA. The CDR3 loop spans 15 amino acids. As DNA, the CDR3 is TGCAGCGTTGAAGATCGGGGCAGGGGAAGGAATGAGCAGTTCTTC. It is translated as CSVEDRGRGRNEQFF.

The chain recombines TRBV6-2 or TRBV6-3 with TRBJ2-3; 13 bases are a match to TRBD2. There are 17 residues in the CDR3. Germline V gene lookup returns CDR1 MNHEY and CDR2 SVGEGT. V lost 10 bases and J lost 0; bases outside the gene matches: 10. The CDR3 region has the DNA TGTGCCACCGGGGCGGGACTAGCGGGGCTAAGCACAGATACGCAGTATTTT. Protein: CATGAGLAGLSTDTQYF.

In this sample, this clonotype turned up a few times. The genes are TRBV7-6 and TRBJ2-5; TRBD1 or TRBD2 may be the D gene (5 bases each). This CDR3 is built from 15 residues. CDR1 SGHVS and CDR2 FNYEAQ come from the germline V gene. V was cut by 5 bases and J by 3 bases, with 16 bases left in between. The CDR3 DNA follows: TGTGCCAGCAGCAGAACCTGGGACCCTAAAGAGACCCAGTACTTC. It specifies CASSRTWDPKETQYF.

This clonotype showed up just a few times. The chain joins TRBV7-2 to TRBJ2-5, with 8 bases lining up with TRBD2. Losses at the gene ends were 3 bases for V and 2 bases for J; bases not matched to a gene: 5. The V gene's germline CDR1 is SGHTA and CDR2 FQGNSA. This CDR3 region has 15 residues. The CDR3 sequence: CASSFFGGVQETQYF. CDR3 in DNA: TGTGCCAGCAGCTTCTTCGGGGGGGTACAAGAGACCCAGTACTTC.

The V gene is TRBV20-1, the J gene TRBJ2-7, with 11 bases lining up with TRBD1. Germline V gene sequence: CDR1 DFQATT, CDR2 SNEGSKA (reference sequence). After removal of 1 base from V and 3 bases from J, the junction contained 5 bases not matched to a gene. This CDR3 spans 15 amino acids. The CDR3 region has the DNA TGCAGTGCTAGAGCTCAGGACAGGGGGCACTACGAGCAGTACTTC. Protein product: CSARAQDRGHYEQYF.

This clonotype was counted ten times or more. The V gene is TRBV24-1, the J gene TRBJ1-1; no clear D gene. V was clipped by 8 bases and J by 2 bases, with 14 bases between them. Per the germline V gene, CDR1 is KGHDR and CDR2 is SFDVKD. The CDR3 totals 14 residues. This CDR3 reads CATKLRLGNTEAFF. Written as DNA, the CDR3 is TGTGCCACCAAACTCCGGCTAGGCAACACTGAAGCTTTCTTT.

This clonotype has a single count. The chain links TRBV4-1 to TRBJ2-5; D is perhaps TRBD2 (6 bases). V shed 5 bases and J shed 1 base, with 11 bases lying between them. This CDR3 region has 14 residues. Per germline, CDR1 MGHRA and CDR2 YSYEKL. The CDR3 bases are TGCGCCAGCAGCTCGGACTATACCCAAGAGACCCAGTACTTC. Its translation is CASSSDYTQETQYF.

This clonotype has a count of ten or more. V is TRBV10-3 and J is TRBJ1-5; TRBD1 might be the D (5 bases). V lost 4 bases, J lost 1 base, and 5 bases lay in between. CDR3 length equals 13 residues. Germline CDR1 and CDR2: ENHRY and SYGVKD. The CDR3 loop is CAISGGSNQPQHF. CDR3 bases: TGTGCCATCAGTGGGGGGAGCAATCAGCCCCAGCATTTT.

In its sample, this clonotype was seen many times. The chain couples TRBV29-1 to TRBJ2-5, with 10 bases identical to TRBD2. This CDR3 is built from 14 residues. Germline V gene lookup returns CDR1 SQVTM and CDR2 ANQGSEA. With 4 bases clipped from V and 3 bases from J, the junction kept 5 bases outside the gene matches. The CDR3 DNA sequence: TGCAGCGTTGGTACTAGCGGGGCTAAAGAGACCCAGTACTTC. Translation gives CSVGTSGAKETQYF.

Ten or more counts support this clonotype. The genes are TRBV5-1 and TRBJ2-1; D is perhaps TRBD2 (6 bases). The V gene's germline CDR1 is SGHRS and CDR2 YFSETQ. The germline V and J ends were trimmed by 4 bases and 7 bases, with 6 bases remaining between them. The CDR3 runs to 11 residues. CDR3 DNA sequence: TGCGCCAGCAGCGGGAGGAATGAGCAGTTCTTC. Translating gives CASSGRNEQFF.

This clonotype was counted only a few times. This sequence joins TRBV12-3 or TRBV12-4 and TRBJ2-5; D not certain. CDR3 length equals 14 residues. The V end lost 0 bases, the J end lost 2 bases, and 7 bases lay between the germline ends. The CDR3 spells CASSLATVQETQYF. CDR3 bases: TGTGCCAGCAGTTTAGCCACAGTGCAAGAGACCCAGTACTTC.

This clonotype was seen ten or more times. The chain joins TRBV25-1 to TRBJ2-2, with D possibly being TRBD1 (5 bases). This CDR3 comprises 13 residues. Between the trimmed V and J ends, which lost 2 bases and 4 bases, there was a span of 5 bases. CDR1 and CDR2 from the germline V gene are MGHDK and SYGVNS. CDR3 sequence reads: CASSERGTGELFF. CDR3 coding DNA: TGTGCCAGCAGTGAAAGGGGCACCGGGGAGCTGTTTTTT.

There are a few counts of this clonotype. The CDR3 coding sequence is TGTGCCAGCAGTTTAGCCGCTCGTAGCAATCAGCCCCAGCATTTT. Encoded protein: CASSLAARSNQPQHF. The chain employs TRBV12-3 or TRBV12-4 and TRBJ1-5; D is ambiguous. V shed 0 bases and J shed 0 bases, with 6 bases lying between them. This CDR3 is built from 15 residues.

The CDR3 sequence: CASRPGQGLTNEKLFF. Here the CDR3 DNA reads TGTGCCAGCAGGCCGGGACAGGGGCTGACTAATGAAAAACTGTTTTTT. The chain links TRBV12-3 or TRBV12-4 to TRBJ1-4, with 10 bases fitting TRBD1. J was trimmed by 2 bases and V by 6 bases; bases with no gene match: 6. The CDR3 covers 16 residues.

The chain combines TRBV5-5 with TRBJ2-5; D is perhaps TRBD1 (6 bases). The CDR3 has 13 amino acids. Germline lookup yields CDR1 SGHKS and CDR2 YYEKEE (reference sequence). V lost 4 bases and J 4 bases, leaving 11 bases between the germline ends. The CDR3 nucleotides are TGTGCCAGCAGCCCCGGGACACTAGAGACCCAGTACTTC. Translating it yields CASSPGTLETQYF.

This clonotype appeared a few times. The V call is TRBV20-1, the J call TRBJ1-6; D is ambiguous. Trimming cost V 0 bases and J 8 bases, with 2 bases left between them. This CDR3 is 11 amino acids long. Germline CDR1 is DFQATT and CDR2 is SNEGSKA (reference sequence). The CDR3 region is CSAREDSPLHF. Written as DNA, the CDR3 is TGCAGTGCTAGAGAGGATTCACCCCTCCACTTT.